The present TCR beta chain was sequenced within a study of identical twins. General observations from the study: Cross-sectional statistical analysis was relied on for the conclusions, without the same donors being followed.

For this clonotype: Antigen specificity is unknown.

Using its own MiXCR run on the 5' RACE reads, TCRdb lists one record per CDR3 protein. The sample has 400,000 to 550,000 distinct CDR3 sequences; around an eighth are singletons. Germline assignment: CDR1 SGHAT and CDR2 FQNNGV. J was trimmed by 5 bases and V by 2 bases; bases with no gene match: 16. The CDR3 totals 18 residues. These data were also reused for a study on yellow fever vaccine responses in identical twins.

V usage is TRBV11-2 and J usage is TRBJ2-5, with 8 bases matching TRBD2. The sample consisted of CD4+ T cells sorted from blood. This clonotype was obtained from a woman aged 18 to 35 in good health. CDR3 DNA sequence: TGTGCCAGCAGCTTAAGGCGGGGGGCAGCCCGAGCTGGGGAGACCCAGTACTTC. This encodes CASSLRRGAARAGETQYF.